This passage covers 7 T cell receptor beta chains from one sample sequenced in a study of control samples from healthy donors and cancer patients. Clones were read by immunoSEQ multiplex PCR, and TCRdb kept only the in-frame ones, dropping some. The repertoire holds roughly 63,000 clones, with about 92% as singletons. Sequencing was done on a sample of PBMCs. The source of these receptors is a man aged 35 to 55 with colorectal cancer.

This clone was seen a single time. CDR3 in amino acids: CASSATGYTDTQYF. Written as DNA, the CDR3 is TGTGCCAGCAGCGCGACAGGGTATACAGATACGCAGTATTTT. The chain is built from TRBV9 and TRBJ2-3; 7 bases align to TRBD1. The CDR3 covers 14 residues. The germline CDR1 and CDR2 sequences are SGDLS and YYNGEE. The V and J ends lost 3 bases and 3 bases, in that order; junction bases with no gene match: 4.

The V call is TRBV2, the J call TRBJ2-5; 7 bases are shared with TRBD1. Per germline, CDR1 SNHLY and CDR2 FYNNEI. The CDR3 sequence is 14 residues long. Losses at the gene ends were 3 bases for V and 5 bases for J; bases not matched to a gene: 6. The CDR3 loop reads CASSDAGDSETQYF. CDR3 DNA: TGTGCCAGCAGTGACGCCGGGGACAGTGAGACCCAGTACTTC.

V usage is TRBV27 and J usage is TRBJ1-1; D gene unclear. The CDR3 consists of 15 residues. Germline assignment: CDR1 MNHEY and CDR2 SMNVEV (reference sequence). Trimming removed 2 bases at V and 3 bases at J, with 13 bases between. CDR3 sequence (DNA): TGTGCCAGCAGTTTAAATCCGGACGGCTACACTGAAGCTTTCTTT. Amino acid sequence: CASSLNPDGYTEAFF.

The J gene is TRBJ2-5, the V gene TRBV11-2; the D is unclear. The CDR3 length is 14 residues. The germline V gene has CDR1 SGHAT and CDR2 FQNNGV. With 0 bases removed from V and 4 bases from J, the gap between germline ends came to 9 bases. The CDR3 protein is CASSLDFRRETQYF. As DNA, the CDR3 is TGTGCCAGCAGCTTAGATTTTAGACGAGAGACCCAGTACTTC.

The chain recombines TRBV7-3 with TRBJ2-6; D possibly corresponds to TRBD2 (6 bases). In germline, CDR1 is SGHTA, CDR2 FQGTGA. V was trimmed by 5 bases and J by 0 bases, leaving 17 bases between them. This CDR3 has 18 amino acids. The CDR3 reads CASSPAGRRGSGANVLTF. CDR3 DNA: TGTGCCAGCAGCCCCGCGGGCCGGAGGGGCTCTGGGGCCAACGTCCTGACTTTC.

The J gene is TRBJ1-6, the V gene TRBV3-1 (or the pseudogene TRBV3-2), with TRBD1 as a possible D gene (5 bases). V was trimmed by 0 bases and J by 0 bases, leaving 12 bases between them. This CDR3 contains 18 residues. Germline CDR1 is LGHDT and CDR2 is YNNKEL (reference sequence). The CDR3 region is CASSQDVRGSSYNSPLHF. The CDR3 DNA reads as TGTGCCAGCAGCCAAGATGTCCGGGGGAGCTCCTATAATTCACCCCTCCACTTT.

The table lists this clone with a few counts. The gene calls are TRBV6-5 and TRBJ1-2; D possibly corresponds to TRBD1 (5 bases). V lost 6 bases and J 3 bases, leaving 14 bases between the germline ends. The CDR3 covers 14 residues. In germline, CDR1 is MNHEY, CDR2 SVGAGI. The CDR3 nucleotides are TGTGCCAGCAGAAGACTACAGGAAGACTATGGCTACACCTTC. This codes for CASRRLQEDYGYTF.